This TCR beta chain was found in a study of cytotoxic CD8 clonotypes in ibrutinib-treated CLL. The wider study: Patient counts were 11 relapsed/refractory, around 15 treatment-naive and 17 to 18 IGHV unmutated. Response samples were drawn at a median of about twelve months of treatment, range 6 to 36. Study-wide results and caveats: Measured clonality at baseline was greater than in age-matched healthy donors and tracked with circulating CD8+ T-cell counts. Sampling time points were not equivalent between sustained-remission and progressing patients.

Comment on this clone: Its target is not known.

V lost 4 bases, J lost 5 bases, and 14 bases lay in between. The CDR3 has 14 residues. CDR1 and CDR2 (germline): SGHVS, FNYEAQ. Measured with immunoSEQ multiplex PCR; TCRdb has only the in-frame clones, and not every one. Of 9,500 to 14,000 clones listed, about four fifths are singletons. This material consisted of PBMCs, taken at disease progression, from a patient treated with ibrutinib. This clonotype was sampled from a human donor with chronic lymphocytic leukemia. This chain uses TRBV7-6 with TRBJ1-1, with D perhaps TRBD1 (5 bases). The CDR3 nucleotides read TGTGCCAGCAGCTCAACAGGCAGCGGGACTGAAGCTTTCTTT. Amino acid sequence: CASSSTGSGTEAFF.